This T cell receptor beta chain was identified in a study of blood T cell repertoires in COVID-19. This CDR3 spans 14 amino acids. The germline V gene encodes CDR1 MNHEY and CDR2 SVGAGI. The V gene end was trimmed by 7 bases and the J gene end by 4 bases; junction bases not matched to a gene: 9. Measured with immunoSEQ multiplex PCR; TCRdb has only the in-frame clones, and not every one. The sample has around 450,000 clones; more than 85% are singletons. The TCR originated in a woman aged 25-40 years with acute or convalescent COVID-19. Specimen: peripheral blood. J is TRBJ1-2 and V is TRBV6-5, with TRBD1 identical over 7 bases. CDR3: CASTPGQSPYGYTF. In DNA form, the CDR3 reads TGTGCCAGCACCCCGGGACAGAGTCCCTATGGCTACACCTTC.